This T cell receptor beta chain was sequenced for a study of PD-L1 blockade in urothelial cancer. Points from the study as a whole: For durable-benefit patients, tumor-associated blood clones expanded more at 3 weeks.

The V gene's germline CDR1 is SQVTM and CDR2 ANQGSEA. CDR3 length equals 14 residues. With 2 bases removed from V and 4 bases from J, the gap between germline ends came to 14 bases. Time point meaning: pretreatment peripheral blood. In its sample, this clone is medium-sized. Its cognate antigen is unknown. Clones were read by immunoSEQ multiplex PCR, and TCRdb kept only the in-frame ones, dropping some. The sample carries approximately 41,000 clones, over 80% recorded once. The rearrangement joins TRBV29-1 to TRBJ1-2, with D uncertain. Sequencing used PBMCs, obtained around atezolizumab (anti-PD-L1) treatment. The TCR comes from a man of 80 years or more with urothelial cancer. The CDR3: CSVELLAEGYGYTF. CDR3 in DNA: TGCAGCGTTGAACTCCTGGCGGAAGGCTATGGCTACACCTTC.